The 25 T cell receptor beta chains in this list originate from one sample, sequenced in a study of cytomegalovirus exposure and HLA in healthy donors. Vbeta (60) and Jbeta (13) primers were used in the PCR. Assay used: immunoSEQ multiplex PCR; TCRdb lists only in-frame clones, some missing. The sample lists 100,000 to 130,000 clones; around 73% were seen once. Specimen: PBMCs. All receptors come from a man aged 30 to 39 in good health and CMV-seronegative.

The rearrangement joins TRBV28 to TRBJ1-5, with D possibly TRBD1 on 6 matching bases. Germline V CDR1 and CDR2: MDHEN, SYDVKM. The CDR3 is 17 residues long. V was shortened by 7 bases and J by 3 bases, with 22 bases between the two germline ends. The CDR3 DNA is TGTGCCAGCATATCATTAAACAAGGACAGAAACAATCAGCCCCAGCATTTT. Protein: CASISLNKDRNNQPQHF.

The rearrangement joins TRBV7-9 to TRBJ2-5; weak D call: TRBD1 (6 bases). The germline CDR1 and CDR2 sequences are SEHNR and FQNEAQ (reference sequence). Trimming stripped 5 bases from V and 5 bases from J, with 12 bases between. The CDR3 is 13 amino acids. CDR3 residues: CASSQGTSETQYF. In DNA, the CDR3 is TGTGCCAGCAGCCAAGGGACAAGTGAGACCCAGTACTTC. Looking up the rest from reference TRBV7-9 and TRBJ2-5 gives the full variable domain: DTGVSQNPRHKITKRGQNVTFRCDPISEHNRLYWYRQTLGQGPEFLTYFQNEAQLEKSRLLSDRFSAERPKGSFSTLEIQRTEQGDSAMYLCASSQGTSETQYFGPGTRLLVL.

The V call is TRBV28, the J call TRBJ2-1, with 16 bases that match TRBD2. The length of the CDR3 is 16 residues. CDR1 is MDHEN and CDR2 is SYDVKM in the germline V gene. Unmatched junction bases numbered 4, after V lost 3 bases and J lost 8 bases. The CDR3 is CASSFLGTSGRDEQFF. The CDR3 DNA sequence: TGTGCCAGCAGTTTCCTCGGGACTAGCGGGAGGGATGAGCAGTTCTTC.

This chain links TRBV6-6 with TRBJ1-4, with 7 nucleotides matching TRBD1. The CDR3 contains 16 residues. Trimming took 0 bases from V and 3 from J; bases not matched to a gene: 4. Germline loops: CDR1 MNHNY, CDR2 SVGAGI (reference sequence). CDR3 nucleotides: TGTGCCAGCAGTTACTCGATGAGGGGGCCTAATGAAAAACTGTTTTTT. Translated: CASSYSMRGPNEKLFF.

This clone was picked up one time. The J gene is TRBJ2-3, the V gene TRBV5-4; no reliable D call. The germline V gene encodes CDR1 SGHNT and CDR2 YYREEE (reference sequence). Trimming removed 0 bases from V and 3 bases from J, with 8 bases in between. The CDR3 loop spans 14 amino acids. Here the CDR3 DNA reads TGTGCCAGCAGCTTGGGAGCAGGAACAGATACGCAGTATTTT. Amino acids: CASSLGAGTDTQYF.

This clone has just a few counts. The chain couples TRBV6-1 to TRBJ1-1; TRBD1 agrees at 7 bases. Per the germline V gene, CDR1 is MNHNS and CDR2 is SASEGT. V lost 3 bases, J lost 4 bases, and 8 bases stayed unmatched. The CDR3 extends over 15 amino acids. The CDR3 loop is CASSDAGQSATEAFF. The CDR3 coding sequence is TGTGCCAGCAGTGATGCGGGACAGAGCGCCACTGAAGCTTTCTTT.

The V gene is TRBV6-1, the J gene TRBJ2-1; D unclear. Germline CDR1 reads MNHNS; CDR2 reads SASEGT. The CDR3 spans 13 residues. The ends were cut back, 3 bases at V and 5 bases at J, with 8 bases in the middle. DNA of the CDR3: TGTGCCAGCAGTGATCACTTCAACAATGAGCAGTTCTTC. The encoded protein is CASSDHFNNEQFF.

This chain connects TRBV5-1 to TRBJ2-1; D might be TRBD2 (5 bases). The CDR3 is 13 amino acids. V gave up 4 bases and J gave up 5 bases, with 10 bases separating them. CDR1 is SGHRS, CDR2 YFSETQ, per germline. The CDR3 nucleotides are TGCGCCAGCAGCGCCTCCGGGGACAATGAGCAGTTCTTC. Protein: CASSASGDNEQFF.

The V call is TRBV10-3, the J call TRBJ1-1, with D perhaps TRBD1 (6 bases). This CDR3 is built from 13 residues. Germline V gives CDR1 ENHRY, CDR2 SYGVKD. V was shortened by 7 bases and J by 3 bases, with 12 bases between the two germline ends. CDR3 sequence: CAITTGSDTEAFF. CDR3 DNA sequence: TGTGCCATCACAACAGGGTCGGACACTGAAGCTTTCTTT.

CDR3 protein: CASSGRAGSGNTIYF. CDR3 coding DNA: TGTGCCAGCAGTGGGAGGGCAGGATCTGGAAACACCATATATTTT. The chain uses TRBV2 and TRBJ1-3, with D unclear. The length of the CDR3 is 15 residues. Germline V gives CDR1 SNHLY, CDR2 FYNNEI. V was clipped by 4 bases and J by 1 base, with 11 bases between them. The complete variable domain, with remaining parts taken from reference TRBV2 and TRBJ1-3, reads EPEVTQTPSHQVTQMGQEVILRCVPISNHLYFYWYRQILGQKVEFLVSFYNNEISEKSEIFDDQFSVERPDGSNFTLKIRSTKLEDSAMYFCASSGRAGSGNTIYFGEGSWLTVV.

The chain links TRBV7-3 to TRBJ1-2, with D uncertain. The germline V gene has CDR1 SGHTA and CDR2 FQGTGA. V was clipped by 1 base and J by 3 bases, with 6 bases between them. CDR3 length: 13 amino acids. CDR3 bases: TGTGCCAGCAGCTTAAATACAGACTATGGCTACACCTTC. Protein product: CASSLNTDYGYTF.

In its sample, this clone was seen a few times. This chain joins TRBV6-5 and TRBJ2-2, with 7 bases that match TRBD1. The V gene's germline CDR1 is MNHEY and CDR2 SVGAGI. The CDR3 contains 15 residues. J lost 6 bases, V lost 4 bases, and 8 bases had no gene match. CDR3 amino acids: CASSSRQGFSGELFF. The CDR3 coding sequence is TGTGCCAGCAGTTCTAGACAGGGATTCTCCGGGGAGCTGTTTTTT.

This clone was seen only a few times. The rearrangement links TRBV5-1 to TRBJ2-6, with D maybe TRBD2 (6 bases). The CDR3 is 16 residues long. Trimming took off 1 base at V and 2 bases at J, with 10 bases between the two ends. Germline V CDR1 and CDR2: SGHRS, YFSETQ. The CDR3 DNA follows: TGCGCCAGCAGCTTGTTGGGGGGTACTGGGGCCAACGTCCTGACTTTC. Protein sequence: CASSLLGGTGANVLTF.

This rearrangement joins TRBV7-9 to TRBJ2-3; 9 positions agree with TRBD1. The germline CDR1 and CDR2 sequences are SEHNR and FQNEAQ (reference sequence). The CDR3 is 16 amino acids. V dropped 0 bases and J dropped 5; count of bases not matched to a gene: 6. For the CDR3, the DNA is TGTGCCAGCAGCTTAGCCTGGGGACAGGGAGAAGATACGCAGTATTTT. Protein: CASSLAWGQGEDTQYF.

This chain uses TRBV18 with TRBJ2-3, with 8 bases fitting TRBD2. Germline V gives CDR1 KGHSH, CDR2 LQKENI. The CDR3 length is 15 residues. The trim removed 2 bases at V and 5 bases at J, leaving 6 bases unmatched. CDR3 nucleotides: TGTGCCAGCTCACCAGGCGGGGGGCGGATAGATACGCAGTATTTT. This gives the protein CASSPGGGRIDTQYF.

This clone occurred once. The chain joins TRBV2 to TRBJ1-5; 8 bases are shared with TRBD1. Germline-derived CDR1 and CDR2 are SNHLY and FYNNEI. Trimming removed 7 bases from V and 5 bases from J; junction bases left unmatched: 4. The CDR3 runs to 13 residues. CDR3 amino acids: CASTKTGDQPQHF. CDR3 coding DNA: TGTGCCAGCACTAAGACAGGGGATCAGCCCCAGCATTTT.

The genes are TRBV6-6 and TRBJ2-1, with 9 positions matching TRBD1. From germline, CDR1 is MNHNY and CDR2 SVGAGI (reference sequence). V dropped 8 bases and J dropped 15; count of bases not matched to a gene: 8. CDR3 length: 11 amino acids. In DNA form, the CDR3 reads TGTGCCAGCGACAATACAGGGGGCCGGTTCTTC. This sequence encodes CASDNTGGRFF.

The chain links TRBV9 to TRBJ2-1; 15 positions match TRBD2. After removal of 1 base from V and 12 bases from J, the junction contained 5 bases not matched to a gene. The CDR3 length is 15 residues. CDR1 is SGDLS and CDR2 is YYNGEE in the germline V gene. This chain's CDR3 is CASSVQGLAGGRQFF. CDR3 coding DNA: TGTGCCAGCAGCGTACAAGGACTAGCGGGGGGGAGGCAGTTCTTC.

J is TRBJ1-5 and V is TRBV6-5; a weak D match, TRBD1 (6 bases). CDR1 and CDR2 from the germline V gene are MNHEY and SVGAGI. This CDR3 contains 14 residues. V lost 2 bases to trimming and J lost 3 bases, with 8 bases between them. CDR3 protein: CASSYTGPNQPQHF. The CDR3 DNA sequence: TGTGCCAGCAGTTACACAGGGCCCAATCAGCCCCAGCATTTT.

A remark on this clone: Other DNA sequences from this sample encode an identical CDR3 as well. In DNA, the CDR3 is TGCGCCAGCAGTGAGTCGGGTAGCGGGGTAACAGATACGCAGTATTTT. Protein sequence: CASSESGSGVTDTQYF. J is TRBJ2-3 and V is TRBV10-1, with 8 positions matching TRBD2. The CDR3 loop spans 16 amino acids. The germline V gene encodes CDR1 WNHNN and CDR2 SYGVQD (reference sequence). Germline trimming cut 0 bases from V and 3 bases from J; bases unmatched to any gene: 5.

The chain recombines TRBV30 with TRBJ1-5, with 10 bases that match TRBD1. The CDR3 sequence is 17 residues long. Germline V gives CDR1 GTSNPN, CDR2 SVGIG (reference sequence). V shed 0 bases, J shed 6 bases, and the junction held 11 bases outside the gene matches. For the CDR3, the DNA is TGTGCCTGGAGTGTACCTTCCCGGGACAGGGGAACTCAGCCCCAGCATTTT. It translates to CAWSVPSRDRGTQPQHF.

This chain links TRBV10-3 with TRBJ2-3; 7 bases are shared with TRBD1. Looked up from germline, CDR1 is ENHRY and CDR2 is SYGVKD. Germline trimming cut 0 bases from V and 3 bases from J; bases unmatched to any gene: 0. CDR3 length equals 14 residues. The DNA for the CDR3 is TGTGCCATCAGTGAGTCGGGACAGACAGATACGCAGTATTTT. Translation: CAISESGQTDTQYF.

In its sample, this clone was seen once. Relative to the germline gene, one junction end is altered; a read error may explain this. The chain carries TRBV6-1 and TRBJ2-1; 7 bases map to TRBD2. The germline V gene encodes CDR1 MNHNS and CDR2 SASEGT. The CDR3 is 16 amino acids. The CDR3, as DNA: TGTGCCAGCAGGGAAGCTCTAGCGGCCCTATACAATGAGCAGTTCTTC. Its protein product is CASREALAALYNEQFF.

V and J are TRBV9 and TRBJ2-3; TRBD2 matches 12 bases. From germline, CDR1 is SGDLS and CDR2 YYNGEE. The trim removed 5 bases at V and 3 bases at J, leaving 13 bases unmatched. The CDR3 runs to 18 residues. The CDR3 loop is CASRGDTRTSGDTDTQYF. CDR3 DNA sequence: TGTGCCAGCAGGGGGGACACCCGGACTAGCGGGGATACAGATACGCAGTATTTT.

The rearrangement uses TRBV25-1 and TRBJ2-7, with TRBD2 identical over 8 bases. Germline V CDR1 and CDR2: MGHDK, SYGVNS. CDR3 length: 15 amino acids. With V trimmed by 3 bases and J by 2 bases, 6 bases remained unmatched. CDR3: CASSDRGSGTYEQYF. The CDR3 DNA reads TGTGCCAGCAGTGACCGAGGTAGCGGGACCTACGAGCAGTACTTC.